The rows below give T cell receptor beta chains drawn from one sample of a study of shared clonotypes between healthy human individuals. TCRdb's table, derived via immunoSEQ multiplex PCR, lists solely in-frame clones and lacks some. The table includes roughly 2.2 million clones, 92% detected once. The sequencing sample was made of naive CD4+ T cells from PBMCs. Source of these receptors: a man between 18 and 29 years old in good health. Some clones in this sample may be carry-over from other donors' samples. Each CDR3 is given with its conserved first and last residue. D genes are given only for firm matches. Rows give clone size only sometimes, using once, few, many, or a class for an expanded clone.

>TRBD1|TRBV28|-|TRBJ1-2
TGTGCCACTCGACAGGGCTCCTATGGCTACACCTTC
CATRQGSYGYTF
>-|TRBV5-1|-|TRBJ2-3
TGCGCCAGCAGCTTGGTTGGGCGGAGAAACCCCACAGATACGCAGTATTTT
CASSLVGRRNPTDTQYF
>-|TRBV21-1|once|TRBJ2-3
TGTGCCAGCAGAGGGACAGGAGCTAAACTAAGCACAGATACGCAGTATTTT
CASRGTGAKLSTDTQYF
>TRBD2|TRBV5-4|-|TRBJ2-6
TGTGCCAGCAGCCCCGACCCTGGACTAGCGGGAAGGTCTGGGGCCAACGTCCTGACTTTC
CASSPDPGLAGRSGANVLTF
>-|TRBV6-4|-|TRBJ1-5
TGTGCCAGCAGTGAGAATGGATGGGATCAGCCCCAGCATTTT
CASSENGWDQPQHF
>TRBD2|TRBV5-1|-|TRBJ2-3
TGCGCCAGCAGCTTGACCCTAGCGGGAAACGCAGATACGCAGTATTTT
CASSLTLAGNADTQYF
>-|TRBV19|-|TRBJ2-1
TGTGCCAGTAGTTCTCGGCTCTATCCGGATGAGCAGTTCTTC
CASSSRLYPDEQFF
>-|TRBV18|-|TRBJ1-1
TGTGCCAGCTCACCAAACTTGGGCCCAACTGGGGCTGAAGCTTTCTTT
CASSPNLGPTGAEAFF
>-|TRBV19|-|TRBJ1-5
TGTGCCAGTAGTATACATGCCGCGCAGCCCCAGCATTTT
CASSIHAAQPQHF
>TRBD1|TRBV27|-|TRBJ1-4
TGTGCCAGCAGTTTAGGCCGCGGACAGGGTAATGAAAAACTGTTTTTT
CASSLGRGQGNEKLFF
>-|TRBV9|-|TRBJ2-3
TGTGCCAGCAGCCCCACTAGGCCAGTGGGGAGCACAGATACGCAGTATTTT
CASSPTRPVGSTDTQYF